The entry below describes one T cell receptor (beta chain). This entry is derived from a study of blood T cell repertoires in COVID-19. With 5 bases clipped from V and 5 bases from J, the junction kept 11 bases outside the gene matches. Germline CDR1 reads SEHNR; CDR2 reads FQNEAQ (reference sequence). This CDR3 is built from 17 residues. Clones were read by immunoSEQ multiplex PCR, and TCRdb kept only the in-frame ones, dropping some. This table holds some 200,000 clones, around 82% found once. This TCR derives from a woman aged 60 to 75 with acute COVID-19. The sequenced sample consisted of PBMCs or T cells enriched from blood (not recorded which). The genes are TRBV7-9 and TRBJ2-7, with TRBD2 matching over 14 bases. CDR3 DNA sequence: TGTGCCAGCAGCCCCGGGACTAGCGGGAGAGGGGACGACGAGCAGTACTTC. It codes for CASSPGTSGRGDDEQYF.